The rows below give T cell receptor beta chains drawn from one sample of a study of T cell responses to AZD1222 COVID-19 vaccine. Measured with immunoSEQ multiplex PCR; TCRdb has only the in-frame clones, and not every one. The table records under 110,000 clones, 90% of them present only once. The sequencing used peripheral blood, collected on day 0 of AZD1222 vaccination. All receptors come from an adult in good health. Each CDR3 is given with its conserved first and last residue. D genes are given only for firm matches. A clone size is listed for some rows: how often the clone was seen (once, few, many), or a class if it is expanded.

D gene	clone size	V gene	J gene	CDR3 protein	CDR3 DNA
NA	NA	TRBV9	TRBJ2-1	CASSVVAENEQFF	TGTGCCAGCAGCGTAGTCGCCGAAAATGAGCAGTTCTTC
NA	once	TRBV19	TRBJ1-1	CASSIDGGEETEAFF	TGTGCCAGTAGTATAGACGGGGGAGAGGAAACTGAAGCTTTCTTT
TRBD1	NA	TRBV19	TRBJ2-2	CASSDREITGELFF	TGTGCCAGTAGTGACAGGGAGATCACCGGGGAGCTGTTTTTT
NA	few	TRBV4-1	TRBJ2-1	CASSQVRTFYNEQFF	TGCGCCAGCAGCCAAGTACGGACTTTCTACAATGAGCAGTTCTTC
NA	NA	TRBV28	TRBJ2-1	CASRTSRGVQFF	TGTGCCAGCAGGACCTCCCGCGGGGTGCAGTTCTTC
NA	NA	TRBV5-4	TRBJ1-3	CASSPDMVTGNTIYF	TGTGCCAGCAGCCCAGATATGGTAACTGGAAACACCATATATTTT
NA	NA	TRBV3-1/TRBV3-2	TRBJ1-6	CASSQLRGSSPLHF	TGTGCCAGCAGCCAACTCCGGGGAAGTTCACCCCTCCACTTT
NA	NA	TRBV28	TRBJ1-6	CASGEQGSYNSPLHF	TGTGCCAGCGGCGAACAGGGTTCCTATAATTCACCCCTCCACTTT
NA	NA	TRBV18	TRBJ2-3	CASSPFAGRGTDTQYF	TGTGCCAGCTCACCTTTTGCGGGCCGGGGCACAGATACGCAGTATTTT
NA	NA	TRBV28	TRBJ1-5	CASNLGEGVQPQHF	TGTGCCAGCAATCTGGGGGAAGGGGTTCAGCCCCAGCATTTT
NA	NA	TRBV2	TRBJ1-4	CASSEVLGKLFF	TGTGCCAGCAGTGAAGTTTTGGGAAAACTGTTTTTT
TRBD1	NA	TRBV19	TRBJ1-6	CASSNQGGNSPLHF	TGTGCCAGTAGTAATCAGGGGGGGAATTCACCCCTCCACTTT
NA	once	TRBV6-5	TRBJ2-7	CASSSPAGGGTYEQYF	TGTGCCAGCAGTTCCCCCGCAGGGGGGGGTACCTACGAGCAGTACTTC
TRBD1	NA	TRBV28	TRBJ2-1	CAGGDRGHRDEQFF	TGTGCCGGGGGAGACAGGGGGCATAGGGATGAGCAGTTCTTC
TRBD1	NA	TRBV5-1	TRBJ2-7	CASSLRQGSYEQYF	TGCGCCAGCAGCTTACGACAGGGAAGTTACGAGCAGTACTTC
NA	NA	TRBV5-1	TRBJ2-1	CASSPAQGLWQFF	TGCGCCAGCAGCCCGGCCCAGGGCCTGTGGCAGTTCTTC
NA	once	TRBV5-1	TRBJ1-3	CASSLGGNTIYF	TGCGCCAGCAGCTTAGGTGGAAACACCATATATTTT
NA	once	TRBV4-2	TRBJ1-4	CASSLPRVATNEKLFF	TGTGCCAGCAGCCTTCCACGGGTCGCAACTAATGAAAAACTGTTTTTT
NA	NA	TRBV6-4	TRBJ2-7	CAPTLTGHLYEQYF	TGTGCCCCCACTCTAACGGGACATCTCTACGAGCAGTACTTC
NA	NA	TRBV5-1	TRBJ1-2	CASRRTTEYGYTF	TGCGCCAGCAGACGGACCACGGAATATGGCTACACCTTC
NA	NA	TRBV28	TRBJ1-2	CASTMDGNYGYTF	TGTGCCAGCACCATGGACGGGAACTATGGCTACACCTTC
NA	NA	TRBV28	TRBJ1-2	CASSLGPGGYTF	TGTGCCAGCAGTTTAGGGCCGGGAGGCTACACCTTC
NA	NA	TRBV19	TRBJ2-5	CASSRSGDGETQYF	TGTGCCAGTAGTAGATCAGGGGACGGAGAGACCCAGTACTTC
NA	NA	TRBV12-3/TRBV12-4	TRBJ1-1	CASKDGDNEAFF	TGTGCCAGCAAGGACGGGGACAATGAAGCTTTCTTT
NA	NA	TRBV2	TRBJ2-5	CASSTLAGGTQYF	TGTGCCAGCAGTACCTTAGCTGGGGGGACCCAGTACTTC
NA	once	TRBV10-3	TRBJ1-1	CAISESSAKNTEAFF	TGTGCCATCAGTGAGTCGTCGGCTAAGAACACTGAAGCTTTCTTT
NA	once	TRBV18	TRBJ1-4	CASSPGSSNEKLFF	TGTGCCAGCTCACCCGGGAGCTCCAATGAAAAACTGTTTTTT
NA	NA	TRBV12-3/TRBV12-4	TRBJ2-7	CASSPNYEQYF	TGTGCCAGCAGTCCAAACTACGAGCAGTACTTC
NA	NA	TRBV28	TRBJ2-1	CASSTINEQFF	TGTGCCAGTAGCACAATCAATGAGCAGTTCTTC
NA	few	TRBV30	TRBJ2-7	CAKIRGFEQYF	TGTGCCAAGATTAGGGGGTTCGAGCAGTACTTC
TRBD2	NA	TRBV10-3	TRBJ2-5	CAISEGGGGREETQYF	TGTGCCATCAGTGAGGGCGGGGGGGGACGGGAAGAGACCCAGTACTTC
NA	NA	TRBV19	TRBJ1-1	CASCNGYTEAFF	TGTGCCAGTTGTAATGGGTACACTGAAGCTTTCTTT
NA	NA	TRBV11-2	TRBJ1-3	CASSLWGTGNTIYF	TGTGCCAGCAGCTTATGGGGTACTGGAAACACCATATATTTT
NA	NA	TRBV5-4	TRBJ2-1	CASSRSGDNEQFF	TGTGCCAGCAGCCGTTCCGGAGACAATGAGCAGTTCTTC
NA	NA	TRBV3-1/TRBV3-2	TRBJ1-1	CASSRRQEPNTEAFF	TGTGCCAGCAGCCGTCGACAGGAACCGAACACTGAAGCTTTCTTT
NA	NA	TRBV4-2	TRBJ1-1	CASSQDVGSRAFF	TGTGCCAGCAGCCAAGATGTAGGTAGTAGAGCTTTCTTT
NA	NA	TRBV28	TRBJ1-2	CASSLEDYGYTF	TGTGCCAGCAGTTTAGAGGACTATGGCTACACCTTC
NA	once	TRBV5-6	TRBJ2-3	CASSFFGGLSDTQYF	TGTGCCAGCAGCTTCTTTGGGGGGCTCTCAGATACGCAGTATTTT
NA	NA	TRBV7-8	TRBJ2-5	CASSLAGEQETQYF	TGTGCCAGCAGCTTAGCGGGGGAGCAAGAGACCCAGTACTTC
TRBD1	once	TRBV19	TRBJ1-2	CASSIGLPGQGIYGYTF	TGTGCCAGTAGTATCGGATTACCGGGACAGGGGATTTATGGCTACACCTTC
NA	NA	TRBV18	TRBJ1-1	CASSPPGGEDTEAFF	TGTGCCAGCTCACCACCGGGGGGGGAGGACACTGAAGCTTTCTTT
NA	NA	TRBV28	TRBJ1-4	CASRRTGVVAEKLFF	TGTGCCAGCAGGCGTACTGGGGTCGTTGCTGAAAAACTGTTTTTT
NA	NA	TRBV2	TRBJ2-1	CASSEVRAKPNNEQFF	TGTGCCAGCAGTGAAGTTCGGGCTAAGCCGAACAATGAGCAGTTCTTC
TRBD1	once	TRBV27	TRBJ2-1	CASSLLDRGTKNEQFF	TGTGCCAGCAGTCTCCTGGACAGGGGAACCAAGAATGAGCAGTTCTTC
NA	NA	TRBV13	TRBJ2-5	CASSEAETQYF	TGTGCCAGCAGCGAAGCGGAGACCCAGTACTTC
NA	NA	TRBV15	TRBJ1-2	CATSSGYRDSNYGYTF	TGTGCCACCAGCAGCGGTTACCGGGATTCTAACTATGGCTACACCTTC
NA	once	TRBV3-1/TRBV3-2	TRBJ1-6	CASSLKGGNSPLHF	TGTGCCAGCAGCCTCAAAGGGGGAAATTCACCCCTCCACTTT
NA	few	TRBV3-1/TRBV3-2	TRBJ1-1	CASSKETDEEAFF	TGTGCCAGCAGCAAAGAGACAGACGAAGAAGCTTTCTTT
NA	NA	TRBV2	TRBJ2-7	CASSEWRDPLHYEQYF	TGTGCCAGCAGTGAGTGGAGGGACCCCCTCCACTACGAGCAGTACTTC
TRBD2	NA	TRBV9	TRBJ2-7	CASSVDSAGATYEQYF	TGTGCCAGCAGCGTAGACTCAGCGGGGGCGACCTACGAGCAGTACTTC
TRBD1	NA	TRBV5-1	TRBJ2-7	CASSLPGQGPEQYF	TGCGCCAGCAGTTTGCCCGGACAGGGCCCCGAGCAGTACTTC
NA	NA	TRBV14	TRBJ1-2	CASSQDPRRDGYTF	TGTGCCAGCAGCCAAGATCCCCGAAGGGATGGCTACACCTTC
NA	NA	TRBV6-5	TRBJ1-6	CASWQGYNSPLHF	TGTGCCAGTTGGCAGGGGTATAATTCACCCCTCCACTTT
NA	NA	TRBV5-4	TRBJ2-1	CASSSGVAIPNEQFF	TGTGCCAGCAGCTCGGGCGTAGCCATACCCAATGAGCAGTTCTTC